The present TCR beta chain was sequenced within a study of shared clonotypes between healthy human individuals. Across the study: The cohort comprised a couple of women and a few men. Their ages spanned 18 to 49 years. Study results and caveats: Clonotype sharing across a few donors was observed for roughly 5% of naive CD4 clonotypes. The study generally estimated greater richness for naive than memory subsets.

Notes on this clone: Antigen specificity is unknown.

V dropped 5 bases and J dropped 2; count of bases not matched to a gene: 15. Looked up from germline, CDR1 is PRHDT and CDR2 is FYEKMQ (reference sequence). CDR3 size: 18 residues. Assay: immunoSEQ multiplex PCR; the TCRdb copy retains only in-frame clones and omits some. The table records about 530,000 clones, almost 97% of them present only once. Caucasian adults residing in Nashville, Tennessee made up all the donors. The chain employs TRBV13 and TRBJ2-7, with TRBD2 matching over 10 bases. The TCR was taken from a woman in her 30s in good health. The sample taken for sequencing was naive CD4+ T cells sorted from blood. The subset is: CD45RA+ positively selected. The CDR3 DNA reads as TGTGCCAGCAGCCCCCCTCAAAAAGCGGGAGGGAGTCCCTACGAGCAGTACTTC. Translation gives CASSPPQKAGGSPYEQYF.